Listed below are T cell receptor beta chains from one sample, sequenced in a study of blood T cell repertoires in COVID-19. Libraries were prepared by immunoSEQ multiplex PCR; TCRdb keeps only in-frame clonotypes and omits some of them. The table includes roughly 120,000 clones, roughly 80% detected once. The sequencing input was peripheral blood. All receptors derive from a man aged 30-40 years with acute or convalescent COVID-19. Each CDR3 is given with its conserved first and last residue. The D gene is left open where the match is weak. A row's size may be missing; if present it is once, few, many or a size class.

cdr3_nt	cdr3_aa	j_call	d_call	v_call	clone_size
TGCGCCAGCAGCTTGGGGACAGGCTCGTCGCGAGGCTACACCTTC	CASSLGTGSSRGYTF	TRBJ1-2	TRBD1	TRBV5-1	-
TGCGCCAGCAGCTTGCGCAGGGAAACGTCACCCCTCCACTTT	CASSLRRETSPLHF	TRBJ1-6	-	TRBV5-1	-
TGTGCCAGCAGCCGTAGCGGGGGGAACACCGGGGAGCTGTTTTTT	CASSRSGGNTGELFF	TRBJ2-2	TRBD2	TRBV7-8	-
TGCGCCAGCACTTCAGGGGCGCGGGAGACCCAGTACTTC	CASTSGARETQYF	TRBJ2-5	-	TRBV5-1	-
TGTGCCAGTAGTATTTCAGGGGGTGACACTGAAGCTTTCTTT	CASSISGGDTEAFF	TRBJ1-1	TRBD1	TRBV19	-
TGTGCCAGCAGCTTGGGCGCCAATGAGCAGTTCTTC	CASSLGANEQFF	TRBJ2-1	-	TRBV5-6	once
TGTGCCAGCAGCCGCCGTTTTGCGGGCTCCTACGAGCAGTACTTC	CASSRRFAGSYEQYF	TRBJ2-7	-	TRBV5-4	-
TGTGCCAGCAGTTTTAGAGGGCGGCATGGCTACACCTTC	CASSFRGRHGYTF	TRBJ1-2	-	TRBV12-3/TRBV12-4	-
TGTGCCAGCAGCAAAGCCACCCAGGGTGGGGAGACCCAGTACTTC	CASSKATQGGETQYF	TRBJ2-5	-	TRBV21-1	-
TGTGCCAGCAGCTTGGGACAGGGGGAAAATTCACCCCTCCACTTT	CASSLGQGENSPLHF	TRBJ1-6	TRBD1	TRBV5-4	-
TGCAGCGTTGAAGAAGCTGCCGGGACAGGGTACGGCGAGCAGTACTTC	CSVEEAAGTGYGEQYF	TRBJ2-7	TRBD1	TRBV29-1	-
TGTGCCAGCAGCGTAGGGAGCGGGACAGGGGTCTGGGATGAGCAGTTCTTC	CASSVGSGTGVWDEQFF	TRBJ2-1	TRBD1	TRBV9	-
TGTGCCTGCAGTAAAACAGAGAGCAATCAGCCCCAGCATTTT	CACSKTESNQPQHF	TRBJ1-5	-	TRBV2	-
TGTGCCAGCCGAGGAGGGAACGTTGAAAAACTGTTTTTT	CASRGGNVEKLFF	TRBJ1-4	-	TRBV6-5	-
TGTGCCAGCAGCTTCGGGGGTGGCTACACCTTC	CASSFGGGYTF	TRBJ1-2	-	TRBV7-6	-
TGTGCCAGCAGCCAAGAAAGAGGTCTGTCCTATGGCTACACCTTC	CASSQERGLSYGYTF	TRBJ1-2	-	TRBV3-1/TRBV3-2	-
TGTGCCAGCAGCTCGGGAACCATCCTCTACAATGAGCAGTTCTTC	CASSSGTILYNEQFF	TRBJ2-1	-	TRBV7-9	-
TGTGCCAGCAGCTTAGGGAACATAATCGGGGACACCATATATTTT	CASSLGNIIGDTIYF	TRBJ1-3	-	TRBV11-2	once
TGTGCCAGCAGCCTATTAGCGGGGGGGCCCCATGAGCAGTTCTTC	CASSLLAGGPHEQFF	TRBJ2-1	TRBD2	TRBV9	-
TGTGCCAGCAGCCCCGGGACTAGCGGACCCTACAATGAGCAGTTCTTC	CASSPGTSGPYNEQFF	TRBJ2-1	TRBD2	TRBV7-6	-
TGTGCCAGCAGTTACTCTACAGGGTCTGGGGCCAACGTCCTGACTTTC	CASSYSTGSGANVLTF	TRBJ2-6	-	TRBV6-5	-
TGTGCCAGCAGCCAAAGGGACTTAAAACAGCCCCAGCATTTT	CASSQRDLKQPQHF	TRBJ1-5	-	TRBV14	few
TGTGCCAGCAGCCCCGGGACAGCGAACACTGAAGCTTTCTTT	CASSPGTANTEAFF	TRBJ1-1	TRBD1	TRBV28	-
TGTGCCAGCAGCTTAAGTGCAGGGGACACTGAAGCTTTCTTT	CASSLSAGDTEAFF	TRBJ1-1	-	TRBV7-2	-
TGTGCCAGCTCACCAGGGGCGGCCTCTAACTATGGCTACACCTTC	CASSPGAASNYGYTF	TRBJ1-2	-	TRBV18	-
TGTGCCAGCAGCCGGGTCGACAGGGCGAACGGGGAGCTGTTTTTT	CASSRVDRANGELFF	TRBJ2-2	TRBD1	TRBV7-9	-
TGCGCCAGCAGCTTGGTCAGCCGGGGACTGTACAATGAGCAGTTCTTC	CASSLVSRGLYNEQFF	TRBJ2-1	-	TRBV5-1	-
TGCGCCAGCAGCCAAGAAAATCAGAGGGCCTTT	CASSQENQRAF	TRBJ1-1	-	TRBV4-1	-
TGTGCCAGCTCCCGATCCGGGGTATCCTACGAGCAGTACTTC	CASSRSGVSYEQYF	TRBJ2-7	-	TRBV18	-
TGCGCCAGCAGCCAAGTAACAGGGTACTATGGCTACACCTTC	CASSQVTGYYGYTF	TRBJ1-2	-	TRBV4-1	-
TGTGCCAGCAGCGACAGGGACCCCCCCTATGGCTACACCTTC	CASSDRDPPYGYTF	TRBJ1-2	TRBD1	TRBV6-5	-
TGTGCCAGCAGCCTAGCAGAGGGCTATGGCTACACCTTC	CASSLAEGYGYTF	TRBJ1-2	-	TRBV7-2	-
TGTGCCAGCAGGCAGCGGGGAGGGGGCACAGATACGCAGTATTTT	CASRQRGGGTDTQYF	TRBJ2-3	TRBD2	TRBV27	once
TGTGCCAGCAGACCCGCGAGGCAGGCGGGTGGCTACACCTTC	CASRPARQAGGYTF	TRBJ1-2	-	TRBV27	-